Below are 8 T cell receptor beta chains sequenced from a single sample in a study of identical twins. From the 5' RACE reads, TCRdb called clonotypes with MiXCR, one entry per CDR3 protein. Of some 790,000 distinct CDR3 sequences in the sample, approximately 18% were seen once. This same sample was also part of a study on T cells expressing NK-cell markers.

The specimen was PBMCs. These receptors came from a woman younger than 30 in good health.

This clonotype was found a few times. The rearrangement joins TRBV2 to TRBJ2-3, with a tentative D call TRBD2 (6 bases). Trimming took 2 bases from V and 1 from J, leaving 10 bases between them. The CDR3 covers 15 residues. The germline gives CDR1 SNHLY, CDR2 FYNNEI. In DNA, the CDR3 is TGTGCCAGCAGTGAAAGGGAGGCGGGCACAGATACGCAGTATTTT. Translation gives CASSEREAGTDTQYF.

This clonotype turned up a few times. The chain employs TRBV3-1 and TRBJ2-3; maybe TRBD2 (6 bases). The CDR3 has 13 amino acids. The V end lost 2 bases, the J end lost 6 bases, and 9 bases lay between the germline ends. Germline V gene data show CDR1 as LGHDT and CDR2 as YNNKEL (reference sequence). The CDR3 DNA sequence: TGTGCCAGCAGCCAACGGGGGTCGGATACGCAGTATTTT. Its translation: CASSQRGSDTQYF.

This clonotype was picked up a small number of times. Here the CDR3 DNA reads TGTGCCAGCAGCCGGATCGTGGGGGACTCAACCTTTTTCTATGGCTACACCTTC. Translation gives CASSRIVGDSTFFYGYTF. V is TRBV11-1 and J is TRBJ1-2, with D maybe TRBD1 (5 bases). This CDR3 has 18 amino acids. Trimming pared 5 bases from V and 4 bases from J, leaving 26 bases between. The germline V gene encodes CDR1 SGHAT and CDR2 FQDESV (reference sequence).

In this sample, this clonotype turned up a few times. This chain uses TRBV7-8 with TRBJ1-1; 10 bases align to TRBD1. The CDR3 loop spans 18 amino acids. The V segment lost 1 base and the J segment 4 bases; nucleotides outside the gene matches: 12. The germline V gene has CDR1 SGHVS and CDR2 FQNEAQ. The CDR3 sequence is CASSLVSSTGGYGTEAFF. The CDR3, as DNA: TGTGCCAGCAGCTTAGTATCTTCGACAGGGGGCTATGGCACTGAAGCTTTCTTT.

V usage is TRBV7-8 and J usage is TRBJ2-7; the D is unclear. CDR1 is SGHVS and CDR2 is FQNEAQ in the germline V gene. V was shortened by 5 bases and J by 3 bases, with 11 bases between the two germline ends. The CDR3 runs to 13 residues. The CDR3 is CASSPSAVYEQYF. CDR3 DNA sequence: TGTGCCAGCAGCCCCTCGGCGGTCTACGAGCAGTACTTC.

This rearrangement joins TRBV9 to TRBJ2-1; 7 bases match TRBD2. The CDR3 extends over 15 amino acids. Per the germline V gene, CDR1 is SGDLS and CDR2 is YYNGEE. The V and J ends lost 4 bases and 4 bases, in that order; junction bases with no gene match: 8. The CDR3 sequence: CASSSSQGGYNEQFF. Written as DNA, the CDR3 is TGTGCCAGCAGCTCATCGCAGGGAGGGTACAATGAGCAGTTCTTC. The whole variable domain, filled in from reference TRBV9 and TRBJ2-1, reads DSGVTQTPKHLITATGQRVTLRCSPRSGDLSVYWYQQSLDQGLQFLIQYYNGEERAKGNILERFSAQQFPDLHSELNLSSLELGDSALYFCASSSSQGGYNEQFFGPGTRLTVL.

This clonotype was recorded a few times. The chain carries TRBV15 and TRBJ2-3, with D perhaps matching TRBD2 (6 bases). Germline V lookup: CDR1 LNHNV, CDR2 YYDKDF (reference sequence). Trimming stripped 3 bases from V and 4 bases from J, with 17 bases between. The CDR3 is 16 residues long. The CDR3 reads CATSRRPGLGADTQYF. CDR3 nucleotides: TGTGCCACCAGCAGGAGACCGGGACTGGGTGCAGATACGCAGTATTTT.

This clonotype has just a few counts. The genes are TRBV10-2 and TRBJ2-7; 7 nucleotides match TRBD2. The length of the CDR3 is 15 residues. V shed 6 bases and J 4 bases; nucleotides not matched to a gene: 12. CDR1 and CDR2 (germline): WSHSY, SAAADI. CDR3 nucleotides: TGCGCCAGCAGAGAATTAAGCGGGACCCTTTACGAGCAGTACTTC. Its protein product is CASRELSGTLYEQYF.